The 26 T cell receptor beta chains below all came from one sample that was sequenced in a study of cytomegalovirus exposure and HLA in healthy donors. PCR primers comprised 60 Vbeta and 13 Jbeta primers. Produced via immunoSEQ multiplex PCR; TCRdb's table is partial and in-frame only. Here the sample spans 150,000 to 200,000 clones, around 81% being singletons. Sequenced material: PBMCs. These receptors were obtained from a man younger than 30 in good health and CMV-seronegative.

The chain links TRBV5-1 to TRBJ2-3; TRBD2 might be the D (5 bases). This CDR3 comprises 15 residues. V was cut by 2 bases and J by 5 bases, with 15 bases left in between. Germline values: CDR1 SGHRS, CDR2 YFSETQ. DNA of the CDR3: TGCGCCAGCAGCTTTATCGGGGAGAGTAAAGATACGCAGTATTTT. This codes for CASSFIGESKDTQYF. Based on the CDR3 plus reference TRBV5-1 and TRBJ2-3, the full variable domain is KAGVTQTPRYLIKTRGQQVTLSCSPISGHRSVSWYQQTPGQGLQFLFEYFSETQRNKGNFPGRFSGRQFSNSRSEMNVSTLELGDSALYLCASSFIGESKDTQYFGPGTRLTVL.

This clone was counted a few times. The chain carries TRBV5-1 and TRBJ1-2; D possibly corresponds to TRBD1 (6 bases). CDR3 length equals 14 residues. Trimming left V 1 base short and J 3 bases short, with 10 bases between. CDR1 and CDR2 from the germline V gene are SGHRS and YFSETQ. For the CDR3, the DNA is TGCGCCAGCAGCTTGAACAGGGAGCACTATGGCTACACCTTC. Its protein product is CASSLNREHYGYTF.

V is TRBV6-6 and J is TRBJ2-7; TRBD1 aligns across 11 bases. This CDR3 spans 14 amino acids. The V gene's germline CDR1 is MNHNY and CDR2 SVGAGI (reference sequence). V dropped 8 bases and J dropped 3; count of bases not matched to a gene: 6. CDR3 nucleotides: TGTGCCAGCCAGGGAGGGACAGGGGGCTACGAGCAGTACTTC. Its protein is CASQGGTGGYEQYF.

This clone was counted a few times. The chain links TRBV28 to TRBJ2-3; 10 bases line up with TRBD1. CDR1 is MDHEN, CDR2 SYDVKM, per germline. V dropped 4 bases and J dropped 1; count of bases not matched to a gene: 5. The CDR3 length is 16 residues. The CDR3 DNA reads TGTGCCAGCAGTTCCCCGGGGACAGGGGGCACAGATACGCAGTATTTT. Translated, it gives CASSSPGTGGTDTQYF.

This clone was observed a few times. The chain recombines TRBV7-6 with TRBJ2-7; D is perhaps TRBD1 (6 bases). The ends were cut back, 5 bases at V and 2 bases at J, with 10 bases in the middle. The CDR3 covers 13 residues. Germline CDR1 and CDR2: SGHVS and FNYEAQ. DNA of the CDR3: TGTGCCAGCAGCCGACAGGCCCCCTACGAGCAGTACTTC. As protein: CASSRQAPYEQYF. Full variable domain (remainder filled in from reference TRBV7-6 and TRBJ2-7): GAGVSQSPRYKVTKRGQDVALRCDPISGHVSLYWYRQALGQGPEFLTYFNYEAQQDKSGLPNDRFSAERPEGSISTLTIQRTEQRDSAMYRCASSRQAPYEQYFGPGTRLTVT.

Note on this clone: One end of the junction does not line up with germline, which may come from a read error. The V and J genes are TRBV7-7 and TRBJ2-7; perhaps TRBD1 as D (5 bases). This CDR3 contains 14 residues. Germline CDR1 reads SSHAT; CDR2 reads FNYEAQ (reference sequence). The CDR3 sequence is CASSLEGVGDEQYF. CDR3 DNA: TGTGCTAGCAGCTTAGAAGGGGTAGGGGACGAGCAGTACTTC.

The chain has TRBV15 and TRBJ1-5; 9 bases align to TRBD1. Trimming cost V 1 base and J 4 bases; bases outside gene matches: 2. The length of the CDR3 is 15 residues. Germline loops: CDR1 LNHNV, CDR2 YYDKDF (reference sequence). The CDR3 DNA reads TGTGCCACCAGCAGAGGACAGGGGGTAAATCAGCCCCAGCATTTT. This encodes CATSRGQGVNQPQHF.

A single count supports this clone. The chain employs TRBV7-2 and TRBJ2-3; D possibly corresponds to TRBD2 (5 bases). Germline V gives CDR1 SGHTA, CDR2 FQGNSA. The CDR3 has 19 amino acids. Trimming pared 10 bases from V and 4 bases from J, leaving 33 bases between. CDR3 coding DNA: TGTGCCACCTCAAATAGGGCTGGAGGAGACTATGGGATGGCAGATACGCAGTATTTT. Translating gives CATSNRAGGDYGMADTQYF. Based on the CDR3 plus reference TRBV7-2 and TRBJ2-3, the full variable domain is GAGVSQSPSNKVTEKGKDVELRCDPISGHTALYWYRQSLGQGLEFLIYFQGNSAPDKSGLPSDRFSAERTGGSVSTLTIQRTQQEDSAVYLCATSNRAGGDYGMADTQYFGPGTRLTVL.

This clone was seen once. The rearrangement links TRBV7-8 to TRBJ2-5, with D perhaps matching TRBD2 (6 bases). Germline V gives CDR1 SGHVS, CDR2 FQNEAQ. CDR3 length: 17 residues. V lost 5 bases to trimming and J lost 0 bases, with 19 bases between them. The CDR3 DNA is TGTGCCAGCAGCCCCCCGGGGAGCGGGCGCGACCAAGAGACCCAGTACTTC. Amino acids: CASSPPGSGRDQETQYF. Full variable domain (missing parts from reference TRBV7-8 and TRBJ2-5): GAGVSQSPRYKVAKRGQDVALRCDPISGHVSLFWYQQALGQGPEFLTYFQNEAQLDKSGLPSDRFFAERPEGSVSTLKIQRTQQEDSAVYLCASSPPGSGRDQETQYFGPGTRLLVL.

This clone was counted between two and nine times. The CDR3 region has the DNA TGTGCCAGCAGCGTAGCGGCGGGAGGATACAATGAGCAGTTCTTC. This encodes CASSVAAGGYNEQFF. The J gene is TRBJ2-1, the V gene TRBV9, with TRBD2 matching over 8 bases. CDR3 size: 15 residues. In germline, CDR1 is SGDLS, CDR2 YYNGEE. V lost 0 bases and J lost 4; bases outside the gene matches: 3.

The genes are TRBV6-4 and TRBJ2-7; D is perhaps TRBD2 (6 bases). The germline V gene encodes CDR1 MRHNA and CDR2 SNTAGT. There are 16 residues in the CDR3. Trimming removed 0 bases at V and 5 bases at J, with 17 bases between. The CDR3 DNA reads as TGTGCCAGCAGTGACTCGATTGGGGCAGGGAGGCACGAGCAGTACTTC. As protein: CASSDSIGAGRHEQYF.

The V call is TRBV7-9, the J call TRBJ2-1; 9 positions match TRBD2. CDR3 length: 15 residues. Germline CDR1 reads SEHNR; CDR2 reads FQNEAQ (reference sequence). Unmatched junction bases numbered 6, after V lost 3 bases and J lost 6 bases. The CDR3 sequence is CASSLSGGPRNEQFF. Written as DNA, the CDR3 is TGTGCCAGCAGCTTGAGCGGGGGGCCCCGCAATGAGCAGTTCTTC.

The chain links TRBV2 to TRBJ1-5; 10 nucleotides line up with TRBD1. Germline lookup yields CDR1 SNHLY and CDR2 FYNNEI. The ends lost 3 bases at V and 7 bases at J; junction bases unmatched: 3. The CDR3 sequence is 14 residues long. CDR3 in DNA: TGTGCCAGCAGTGACGTGACAGGGGGCCAGCCCCAGCATTTT. The encoded protein is CASSDVTGGQPQHF.

To note about this clone: Other DNA sequences within the sample encode an identical CDR3. V and J are TRBV5-5 and TRBJ1-6; D is unclear. The V gene lost 0 bases and the J gene lost 7 bases, with 17 bases spanning the gap. The germline CDR1 and CDR2 sequences are SGHKS and YYEKEE (reference sequence). The CDR3 sequence is 17 residues long. CDR3 amino acids: CASSLEVRLKENSPLHF. The CDR3 nucleotides read TGTGCCAGCAGCTTGGAAGTCAGACTCAAAGAGAATTCACCCCTCCACTTT.

This chain's CDR3 is CASSQGHSYEQYF. The CDR3 nucleotides are TGTGCCAGCAGTCAGGGGCACTCCTACGAGCAGTACTTC. The rearrangement joins TRBV5-6 to TRBJ2-7, with D possibly matching TRBD1 (6 bases). V was clipped by 5 bases and J by 0 bases, with 9 bases between them. Germline V lookup: CDR1 SGHDT, CDR2 YYEEEE. The CDR3 consists of 13 residues.

This chain links TRBV9 with TRBJ1-3; TRBD1 is a possible D gene (6 bases). The V gene's germline CDR1 is SGDLS and CDR2 YYNGEE. The CDR3 has 14 amino acids. V lost 0 bases, J lost 3 bases, and 7 bases lay in between. CDR3 sequence: CASSVGTVGNTIYF. CDR3 coding DNA: TGTGCCAGCAGCGTAGGGACAGTTGGAAACACCATATATTTT.

The chain recombines TRBV11-2 with TRBJ2-3; D is perhaps TRBD2 (6 bases). The CDR3 consists of 14 residues. V lost 5 bases and J lost 2, with 11 bases in between. CDR1 is SGHAT and CDR2 is FQNNGV in the germline V gene. CDR3 in amino acids: CASSRDFDTDTQYF. The CDR3 DNA reads as TGTGCCAGCAGCCGGGACTTTGACACAGATACGCAGTATTTT.

This clone was detected only once. The chain couples TRBV29-1 to TRBJ2-1, with D hard to call. Per germline, CDR1 SQVTM and CDR2 ANQGSEA. Trimming left V 3 bases short and J 3 bases short, with 6 bases between. The CDR3 loop spans 12 amino acids. The CDR3 region is CSVEEHYNEQFF. For the CDR3, the DNA is TGCAGCGTTGAGGAGCACTACAATGAGCAGTTCTTC.

Only one count was recorded for this clone. This chain joins TRBV6-7 and TRBJ2-5; TRBD2 matches at 9 bases. The DNA end is more similar to TRBJ2-7, so the J call may be wrong. TRBV6-7 is an open reading frame whose function is uncertain. The CDR3 spans 16 residues. The CDR3 sequence: CASTGSGSLDIYEQYF. Here the CDR3 DNA reads TGTGCCAGCACGGGTAGCGGGAGTTTGGATATCTACGAGCAGTACTTC.

The chain uses TRBV6-5 and TRBJ1-3; 8 bases are shared with TRBD1. This CDR3 spans 15 amino acids. After removal of 7 bases from V and 6 bases from J, the junction contained 11 bases not matched to a gene. Per the germline V gene, CDR1 is MNHEY and CDR2 is SVGAGI. CDR3 in DNA: TGTGCCAGCATGCGGACAGGGAAAAAACTAAACACCATATATTTT. As protein: CASMRTGKKLNTIYF.

The chain links TRBV5-8 to TRBJ2-3; tentative D call: TRBD2 (7 bases). Germline CDR1 and CDR2: SGHTS and YDEGEE. This CDR3 region has 15 residues. The V and J ends lost 2 bases and 0 bases respectively, with 10 bases between them. The CDR3 sequence is CASSFGGGSTDTQYF. The DNA of the CDR3 is TGTGCCAGCAGCTTTGGCGGGGGCAGCACAGATACGCAGTATTTT.

The gene calls are TRBV11-2 and TRBJ2-7; maybe TRBD2 (6 bases). The CDR3 contains 14 residues. V lost 5 bases to trimming and J lost 3 bases, with 14 bases between them. In germline, CDR1 is SGHAT, CDR2 FQNNGV. As DNA, the CDR3 is TGTGCCAGCAGCCGGGGGAGGCAGATCTACGAGCAGTACTTC. Translating gives CASSRGRQIYEQYF.

On this clone: Mismatch with germline at one junction end may stem from a read error. The J gene is TRBJ1-1, the V gene TRBV7-9; D ambiguous. CDR1 and CDR2 from the germline V gene are SEHNR and FQNEAQ (reference sequence). This CDR3 spans 12 amino acids. The CDR3 region is CSSSPPLEQAFF. The CDR3 coding sequence is TGTTCCAGCAGCCCGCCTTTGGAGCAAGCTTTCTTT.

The chain uses TRBV28 and TRBJ1-6; maybe TRBD1 (5 bases). The CDR3 covers 12 residues. The V and J ends lost 8 bases and 7 bases respectively, with 9 bases between them. Per the germline V gene, CDR1 is MDHEN and CDR2 is SYDVKM. DNA of the CDR3: TGTGCCAGCTCCGGGGGGAATTCACCCCTCCACTTT. Its protein is CASSGGNSPLHF.

The rearrangement joins TRBV10-2 to TRBJ2-7; D gene uncertain. The V gene lost 2 bases and the J gene lost 6 bases, with 8 bases spanning the gap. Looked up from germline, CDR1 is WSHSY and CDR2 is SAAADI. The CDR3 contains 12 residues. CDR3 DNA sequence: TGCGCCAGCAGTGAGCTGGGCTCCGAGCAGTACTTC. This translates into CASSELGSEQYF.

The CDR3 spells CASSLSVGTSGSGEQFF. The CDR3 DNA follows: TGTGCCAGCAGTTTATCGGTTGGGACTAGCGGGAGTGGTGAGCAGTTCTTC. The chain recombines TRBV27 with TRBJ2-1, with 14 bases identical to TRBD2. Germline V lookup: CDR1 MNHEY, CDR2 SMNVEV (reference sequence). The J segment lost 9 bases and the V segment lost 0 bases, leaving 7 bases of the junction unmatched. This CDR3 has 17 residues.